Presented here are 8 T cell receptor beta chains from one specimen sequenced in a study of blood T cell repertoires in COVID-19. Some clones are missing from TCRdb's copy, which holds only in-frame ones; the method was immunoSEQ multiplex PCR. The sample consists of over 150,000 clones, roughly 80% of them appearing once. Sample: peripheral blood. The source of these receptors is a man aged 18-30 years with active or convalescent COVID-19.

The chain has TRBV4-3 and TRBJ2-3; 8 bases map to TRBD2. V was clipped by 0 bases and J by 5 bases; unmatched bases: 10. This CDR3 spans 17 amino acids. In germline, CDR1 is LGHNA, CDR2 YSLEER. This CDR3 reads CASSQDRKREFEDTQYF. CDR3 sequence (DNA): TGCGCCAGCAGCCAAGATCGCAAGCGGGAGTTCGAAGATACGCAGTATTTT.

V gene TRBV7-6 combines with J gene TRBJ2-7; possible D gene TRBD2, 5 bases. The CDR3 spans 15 residues. Germline assignment: CDR1 SGHVS and CDR2 FNYEAQ. V was cut by 2 bases and J by 0 bases, with 11 bases left in between. The DNA for the CDR3 is TGTGCCAGCAGCTTAAATCCGGGGAACTCCTACGAGCAGTACTTC. Protein sequence: CASSLNPGNSYEQYF.

The chain carries TRBV7-9 and TRBJ2-2; 9 nucleotides match TRBD1. CDR3 length: 17 residues. V shed 3 bases, J shed 5 bases, and the junction held 10 bases outside the gene matches. In germline, CDR1 is SEHNR, CDR2 FQNEAQ (reference sequence). The CDR3 nucleotides are TGTGCCAGCAGCTTCGGAACCGGGACAGGGTCAACCGGGGAGCTGTTTTTT. Residues: CASSFGTGTGSTGELFF.

The chain combines TRBV20-1 with TRBJ2-3; D remains ambiguous. Germline assignment: CDR1 DFQATT and CDR2 SNEGSKA (reference sequence). V lost 2 bases, J lost 7 bases, and 7 bases lay in between. The CDR3 extends over 11 amino acids. The CDR3 loop is CSARLEYTQYF. The CDR3 region has the DNA TGCAGTGCTAGACTAGAGTATACGCAGTATTTT.

The gene calls are TRBV7-7 and TRBJ2-5; TRBD1 might be the D (5 bases). CDR1 and CDR2 from the germline V gene are SSHAT and FNYEAQ (reference sequence). The germline V and J ends were trimmed by 4 bases and 5 bases, with 11 bases remaining between them. CDR3 length equals 13 residues. The CDR3 DNA reads TGTGCCAGCAGCTCCGACAGAAGGGAGACCCAGTACTTC. This translates into CASSSDRRETQYF.

The V call is TRBV3-1 (or the pseudogene TRBV3-2), the J call TRBJ2-3; 9 nucleotides match TRBD2. The trim removed 4 bases at V and 1 base at J, leaving 6 bases unmatched. Per the germline V gene, CDR1 is LGHDT and CDR2 is YNNKEL (reference sequence). There are 16 residues in the CDR3. CDR3 sequence: CASSLSGRGGTDTQYF. The CDR3 region has the DNA TGTGCCAGCAGCCTTAGCGGGAGAGGTGGCACAGATACGCAGTATTTT.

This clone was seen more than once but under ten times. The V gene is TRBV10-1, the J gene TRBJ1-2; a weak D match, TRBD1 (6 bases). The CDR3 sequence is 15 residues long. Germline V gene sequence: CDR1 WNHNN, CDR2 SYGVQD (reference sequence). Trimming shortened V by 1 base and J by 4 bases, and 13 bases separated the two germline ends. The CDR3 nucleotides are TGCGCCAGCAGTGAGTATTACAGGGTTTCCTATGGCTACACCTTC. Protein sequence: CASSEYYRVSYGYTF.

This sequence joins TRBV12-5 and TRBJ1-5, with no clear D. Germline assignment: CDR1 LGHNT and CDR2 FRNRAP. V shed 5 bases and J shed 5 bases, with 7 bases lying between them. This CDR3 has 12 amino acids. The CDR3 DNA sequence: TGTGCTAGTGGTCAGATTGATCAGCCCCAGCATTTT. Translation gives CASGQIDQPQHF.